This TCR beta chain was identified during a study of T cells after somatic rescue of genetic block. The table came from immunoSEQ multiplex PCR; TCRdb's copy has only in-frame clones and leaves some out. This sample carries 65,000 to 70,000 clones, about 90% of them seen once, and the ten largest clones take approximately 3%. V was trimmed by 5 bases and J by 0 bases, leaving 8 bases between them. Germline V gene data show CDR1 as MNHEY and CDR2 as SVGAGI. The CDR3 totals 15 residues. Material: peripheral blood mononuclear cells (PBMCs). This receptor was taken from a middle-aged man. The V gene is TRBV6-5, the J gene TRBJ2-6; no firm D call. DNA for the CDR3: TGTGCCAGCAGTCTTACGATCTCTGGGGCCAACGTCCTGACTTTC. Amino acid sequence: CASSLTISGANVLTF.